This TCR beta chain originates from a study of blood T cells in healthy people across ages. For the second PCR, which ran for roughly 7 to 11 cycles, a sample-barcoded 5' primer and a J-beta primer mix were used. Researchers report that each sample yielded at least 3 million CDR3-containing paired-end reads. TCRdb independently ran MiXCR on the 5' RACE reads; one entry per CDR3 protein. This table has fewer than 700,000 distinct CDR3 sequences, approximately 40% appearing once. The CDR3 sequence is 16 residues long. CDR1 is DFQATT, CDR2 SNEGSKA, per germline (reference sequence). J lost 5 bases, V lost 3 bases, and 11 bases had no gene match.

The specimen was blood. The sequence derives from a man older than 75 in good health. V usage is TRBV20-1 and J usage is TRBJ2-3, with 10 bases fitting TRBD2. CDR3 amino acids: CSARSPGLAVQDTQYF. CDR3 DNA sequence: TGCAGTGCTAGGTCGCCCGGACTAGCGGTGCAAGATACGCAGTATTTT.